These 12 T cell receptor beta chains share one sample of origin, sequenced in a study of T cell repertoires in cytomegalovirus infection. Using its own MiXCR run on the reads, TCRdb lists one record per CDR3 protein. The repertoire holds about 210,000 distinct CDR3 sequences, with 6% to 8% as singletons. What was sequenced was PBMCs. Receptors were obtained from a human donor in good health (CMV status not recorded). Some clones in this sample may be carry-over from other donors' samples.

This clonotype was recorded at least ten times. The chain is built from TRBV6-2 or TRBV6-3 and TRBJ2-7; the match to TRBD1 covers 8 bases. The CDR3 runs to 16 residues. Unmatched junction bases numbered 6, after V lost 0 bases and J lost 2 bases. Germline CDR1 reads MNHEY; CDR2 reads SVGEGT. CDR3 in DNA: TGTGCCAGCAGTTACTCTCGCGAACAGGGGGCCTACGAGCAGTACTTC. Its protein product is CASSYSREQGAYEQYF.

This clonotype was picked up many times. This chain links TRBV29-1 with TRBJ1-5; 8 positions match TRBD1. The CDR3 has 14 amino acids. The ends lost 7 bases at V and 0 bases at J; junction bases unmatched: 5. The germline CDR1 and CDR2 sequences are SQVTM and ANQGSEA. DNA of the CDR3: TGCAGCGCCCGGACAGGGTATAGCAATCAGCCCCAGCATTTT. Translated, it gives CSARTGYSNQPQHF.

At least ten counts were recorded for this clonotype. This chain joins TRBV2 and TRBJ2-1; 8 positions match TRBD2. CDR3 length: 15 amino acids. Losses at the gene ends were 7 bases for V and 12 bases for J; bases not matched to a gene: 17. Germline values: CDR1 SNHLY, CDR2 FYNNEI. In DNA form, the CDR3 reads TGTGCCAGCATCCCGTCGGGACTAGGGTTCGGTGGGCAGTTCTTC. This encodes CASIPSGLGFGGQFF.

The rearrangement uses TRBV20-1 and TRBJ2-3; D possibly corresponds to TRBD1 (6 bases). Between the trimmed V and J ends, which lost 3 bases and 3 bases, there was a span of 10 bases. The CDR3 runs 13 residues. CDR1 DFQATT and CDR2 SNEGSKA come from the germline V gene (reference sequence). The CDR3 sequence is CSARGRGTDTQYF. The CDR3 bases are TGCAGTGCTAGGGGAAGGGGGACAGATACGCAGTATTTT.

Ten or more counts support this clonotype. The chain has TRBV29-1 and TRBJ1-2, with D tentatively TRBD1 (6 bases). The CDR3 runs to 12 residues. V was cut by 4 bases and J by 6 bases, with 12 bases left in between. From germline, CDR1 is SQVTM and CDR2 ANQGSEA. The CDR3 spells CSVGYRDDGYTF. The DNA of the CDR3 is TGCAGCGTTGGTTACAGGGATGATGGCTACACCTTC.

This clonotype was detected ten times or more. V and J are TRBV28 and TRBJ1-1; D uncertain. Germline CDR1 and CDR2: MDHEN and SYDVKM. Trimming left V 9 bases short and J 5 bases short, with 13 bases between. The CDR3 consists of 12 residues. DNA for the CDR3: TGTGCCAGTCTACTAACCGGAACTGAAGCTTTCTTT. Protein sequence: CASLLTGTEAFF.

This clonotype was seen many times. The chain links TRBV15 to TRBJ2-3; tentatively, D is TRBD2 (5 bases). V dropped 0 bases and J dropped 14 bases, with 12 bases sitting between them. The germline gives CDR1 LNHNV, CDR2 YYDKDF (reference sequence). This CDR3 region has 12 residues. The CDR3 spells CATSRDTRVRYF. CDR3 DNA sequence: TGTGCCACCAGCAGAGATACGAGGGTCCGGTATTTT.

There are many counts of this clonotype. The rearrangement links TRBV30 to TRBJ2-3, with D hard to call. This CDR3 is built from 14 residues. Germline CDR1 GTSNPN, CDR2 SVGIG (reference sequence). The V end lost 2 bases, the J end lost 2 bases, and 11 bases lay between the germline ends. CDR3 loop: CAWSLTTYTDTQYF. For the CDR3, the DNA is TGTGCCTGGAGTTTAACTACTTACACAGATACGCAGTATTTT. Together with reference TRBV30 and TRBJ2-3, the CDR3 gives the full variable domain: SQTIHQWPATLVQPVGSPLSLECTVEGTSNPNLYWYRQAAGRGLQLLFYSVGIGQISSEVPQNLSASRPQDRQFILSSKKLLLSDSGFYLCAWSLTTYTDTQYFGPGTRLTVL.

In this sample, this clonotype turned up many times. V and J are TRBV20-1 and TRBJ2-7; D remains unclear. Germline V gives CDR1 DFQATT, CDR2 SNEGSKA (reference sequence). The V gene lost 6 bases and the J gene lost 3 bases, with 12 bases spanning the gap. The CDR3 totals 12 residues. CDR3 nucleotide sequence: TGCAGTGCCCGAGGCGCTTTCTACGAGCAGTACTTC. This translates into CSARGAFYEQYF.

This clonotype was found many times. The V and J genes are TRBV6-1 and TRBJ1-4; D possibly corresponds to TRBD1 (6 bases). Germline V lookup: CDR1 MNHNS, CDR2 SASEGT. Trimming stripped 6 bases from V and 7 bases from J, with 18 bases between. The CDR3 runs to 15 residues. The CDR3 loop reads CASSPDWGPGEKLFF. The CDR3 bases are TGTGCCAGCAGCCCGGATTGGGGGCCCGGTGAAAAACTGTTTTTT.

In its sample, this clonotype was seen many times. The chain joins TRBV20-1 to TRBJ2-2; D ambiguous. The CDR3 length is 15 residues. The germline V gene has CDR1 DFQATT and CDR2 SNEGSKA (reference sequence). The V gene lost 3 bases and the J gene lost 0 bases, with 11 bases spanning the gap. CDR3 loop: CSARDERANTGELFF. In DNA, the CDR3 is TGCAGTGCTAGGGACGAGAGAGCGAACACCGGGGAGCTGTTTTTT.

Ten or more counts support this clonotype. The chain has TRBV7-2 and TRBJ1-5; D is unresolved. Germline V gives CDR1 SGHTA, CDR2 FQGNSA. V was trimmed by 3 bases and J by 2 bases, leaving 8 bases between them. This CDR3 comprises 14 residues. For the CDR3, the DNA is TGTGCCAGCAGCTTTGACCCACGCAATCAGCCCCAGCATTTT. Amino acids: CASSFDPRNQPQHF.